This T cell receptor (beta chain) was observed in a study of blood T cell repertoires in COVID-19. Study-wide context: COVID-19 samples, acute and convalescent, were from the United States, Italy and Spain. In each case, the material was cDNA or gDNA derived from T cells, B-cell-depleted T cells, or PBMCs.

This clone showed up just once. In the authors' workflow: The assay estimated nucleated cells by amplifying reference gene primers. Profiled with immunoSEQ multiplex PCR; TCRdb holds only in-frame clones, not every one. The V and J calls and clone size were taken over from that table, and D and trimming were inferred from the DNA. The repertoire holds approximately 110,000 clones, with more than 75% as singletons. This CDR3 comprises 17 residues. CDR1 is SGHNT and CDR2 is YENEEA in the germline V gene. V was pared by 2 bases and J by 4 bases, with 8 bases of the junction left unmatched. The gene calls are TRBV11-3 and TRBJ2-1; 10 nucleotides agree with TRBD2. The clonotype comes from a human donor in a cohort sampled during active COVID-19. Sample: peripheral blood. The CDR3 region has the DNA TGTGCCAGCAGCTTACGGCCGGGACTAGCGTCATACAATGAGCAGTTCTTC. Translated: CASSLRPGLASYNEQFF.